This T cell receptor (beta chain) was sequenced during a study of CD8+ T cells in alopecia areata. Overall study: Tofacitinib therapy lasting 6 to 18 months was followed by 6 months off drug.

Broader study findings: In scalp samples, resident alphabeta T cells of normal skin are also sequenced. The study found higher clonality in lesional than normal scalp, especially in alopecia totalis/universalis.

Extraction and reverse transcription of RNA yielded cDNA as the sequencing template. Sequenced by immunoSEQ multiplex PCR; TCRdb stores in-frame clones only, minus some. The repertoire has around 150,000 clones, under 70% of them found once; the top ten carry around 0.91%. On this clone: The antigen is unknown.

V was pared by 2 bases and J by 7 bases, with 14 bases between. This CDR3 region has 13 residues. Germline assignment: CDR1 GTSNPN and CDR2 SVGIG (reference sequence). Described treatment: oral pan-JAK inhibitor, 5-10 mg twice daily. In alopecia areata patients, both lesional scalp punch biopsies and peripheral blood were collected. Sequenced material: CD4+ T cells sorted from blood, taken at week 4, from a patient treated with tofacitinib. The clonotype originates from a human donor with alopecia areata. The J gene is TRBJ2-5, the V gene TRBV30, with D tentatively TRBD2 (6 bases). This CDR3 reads CAWSTAAGGTQYF. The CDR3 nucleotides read TGTGCCTGGAGTACGGCAGCCGGGGGGACCCAGTACTTC.